This passage covers 9 T cell receptor beta chains from one sample sequenced in a study of blood T cell repertoires in COVID-19. Measured with immunoSEQ multiplex PCR; TCRdb has only the in-frame clones, and not every one. This sample carries over 450,000 clones, roughly nine tenths of them seen once, and the ten largest clones take approximately 0.9%. Sequencing was performed on peripheral blood. These receptors originate from a man between 18 and 35 years old with COVID-19, enrolled during active disease.

This chain connects TRBV28 to TRBJ2-1; 13 bases line up with TRBD2. The CDR3 is 19 amino acids. V dropped 4 bases and J dropped 0; count of bases not matched to a gene: 9. CDR1 MDHEN and CDR2 SYDVKM come from the germline V gene. DNA for the CDR3: TGTGCCAGCAGTTGGGGACTAGCGGGGAGCCGAAGCTCCTACAATGAGCAGTTCTTC. Translating gives CASSWGLAGSRSSYNEQFF.

V and J are TRBV2 and TRBJ2-1, with D unclear. The CDR3 is made up of 12 amino acids. V was pared by 7 bases and J by 6 bases, with 10 bases between. Germline V gives CDR1 SNHLY, CDR2 FYNNEI. The CDR3 coding sequence is TGTGCCAGCACACAGATGCGCAATGAGCAGTTCTTC. It yields the protein CASTQMRNEQFF.

The chain couples TRBV27 to TRBJ2-5, with D possibly matching TRBD2 (5 bases). With 3 bases removed from V and 5 bases from J, the gap between germline ends came to 13 bases. This CDR3 has 14 amino acids. CDR1 is MNHEY and CDR2 is SMNVEV in the germline V gene (reference sequence). Here the CDR3 reads CASSLDWRGETQYF. CDR3 nucleotides: TGTGCCAGCAGTTTGGATTGGCGCGGGGAGACCCAGTACTTC.

The CDR3 here is CASSPTVPSMNTEAFF. DNA of the CDR3: TGTGCCAGCAGTCCTACAGTCCCCTCAATGAACACTGAAGCTTTCTTT. V is TRBV27 and J is TRBJ1-1; D not certain. Deletions cut 5 bases from V and 0 bases from J, with 16 bases between. The germline V gene encodes CDR1 MNHEY and CDR2 SMNVEV (reference sequence). CDR3 length: 16 amino acids.

This chain connects TRBV3-1 (or the pseudogene TRBV3-2) to TRBJ1-2; a weak D match, TRBD1 (6 bases). V was clipped by 4 bases and J by 0 bases, with 12 bases between them. Germline CDR1 LGHDT, CDR2 YNNKEL (reference sequence). This CDR3 spans 15 amino acids. The CDR3 region is CASSRQGQANYGYTF. CDR3 DNA sequence: TGTGCCAGCAGCCGCCAGGGGCAAGCTAACTATGGCTACACCTTC.

The chain links TRBV5-5 to TRBJ2-5, with a weak D call TRBD2 (6 bases). Germline values: CDR1 SGHKS, CDR2 YYEKEE (reference sequence). The V and J ends lost 0 bases and 7 bases respectively, with 19 bases between them. The CDR3 is 16 residues long. The chain's CDR3 is CASSLVLANVGGTQYF. As DNA, the CDR3 is TGTGCCAGCAGCTTGGTACTAGCCAACGTTGGGGGGACCCAGTACTTC. The full variable domain, in which reference TRBV5-5 and TRBJ2-5 provide the parts outside the CDR3, is DAGVTQSPTHLIKTRGQQVTLRCSPISGHKSVSWYQQVLGQGPQFIFQYYEKEERGRGNFPDRFSARQFPNYSSELNVNALLLGDSALYLCASSLVLANVGGTQYFGPGTRLLVL.

The sample holds one count of this clone. This chain uses TRBV29-1 with TRBJ2-1, with TRBD1 matching 9 bases. Germline-derived CDR1 and CDR2 are SQVTM and ANQGSEA. The CDR3 sequence is 13 residues long. Germline trimming cut 7 bases from V and 7 bases from J; bases unmatched to any gene: 8. The CDR3 sequence is CSARQGGLNEQFF. The CDR3 DNA reads as TGCAGCGCTAGACAGGGGGGGTTGAATGAGCAGTTCTTC.

The CDR3 coding sequence is TGCGCCAGCAGCTTTTACTCCGGGGACACTGAAGCTTTCTTT. Translated, it gives CASSFYSGDTEAFF. The chain couples TRBV5-1 to TRBJ1-1; D call uncertain. With 2 bases removed from V and 3 bases from J, the gap between germline ends came to 11 bases. CDR3 length: 14 amino acids. Germline V gene lookup returns CDR1 SGHRS and CDR2 YFSETQ.

The chain joins TRBV5-1 to TRBJ2-5; 8 bases are shared with TRBD2. V dropped 4 bases and J dropped 3; count of bases not matched to a gene: 5. This CDR3 has 14 amino acids. Germline CDR1 SGHRS, CDR2 YFSETQ. CDR3 sequence (DNA): TGCGCCAGCAGCCCCCTTAGCGGGGAAGAGACCCAGTACTTC. Protein product: CASSPLSGEETQYF. The whole variable domain, filled in from reference TRBV5-1 and TRBJ2-5, reads KAGVTQTPRYLIKTRGQQVTLSCSPISGHRSVSWYQQTPGQGLQFLFEYFSETQRNKGNFPGRFSGRQFSNSRSEMNVSTLELGDSALYLCASSPLSGEETQYFGPGTRLLVL.